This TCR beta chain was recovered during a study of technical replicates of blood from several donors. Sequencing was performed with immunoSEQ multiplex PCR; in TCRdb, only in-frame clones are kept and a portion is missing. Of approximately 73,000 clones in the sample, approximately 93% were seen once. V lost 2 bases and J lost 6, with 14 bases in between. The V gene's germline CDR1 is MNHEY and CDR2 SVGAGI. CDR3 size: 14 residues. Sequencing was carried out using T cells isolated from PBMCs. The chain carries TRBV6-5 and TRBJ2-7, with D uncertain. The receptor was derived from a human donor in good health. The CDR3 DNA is TGTGCCAGCAGTTACGATGCCGAATCCGGCGAGCAGTACTTC. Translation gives CASSYDAESGEQYF.